This record looks at one T cell receptor (beta chain) sequence and its context. Its antigen is still unknown. Trimming removed 6 bases at V and 0 bases at J, with 12 bases between. Germline CDR1 is MNHNY and CDR2 is SVGAGI (reference sequence). This CDR3 has 15 amino acids. This specimen belongs to a study of cytomegalovirus exposure and HLA in healthy donors. Vbeta (60) and Jbeta (13) primers were used in the PCR. Per the original methods: A follow-up analysis tallied tens of millions of unique TCR beta chains, roughly 11 million shared. Clones were sequenced by immunoSEQ multiplex PCR, and TCRdb holds only the in-frame ones, with some missing. V and J calls and clone size are as listed in that table; D and trimming were resolved from the DNA. Of approximately 100,000 clones listed, under 80% are singletons. Regarding the study as a whole: Previously analyzed data showed that most TCR beta V segments were productive at a frequency of about 87% or about 30%. Common viral pathogens (according to a later analysis) appeared linked to several of the most significant clusters.

This chain uses TRBV6-6 with TRBJ1-5; a possible D gene is TRBD1 (6 bases). This clonotype originated in a woman aged 45 to 65 in good health and CMV-seropositive. The specimen sequenced was PBMCs. The CDR3, as DNA: TGTGCCAGCAGCCCTAGACAGGATAGCAATCAGCCCCAGCATTTT. Its translation: CASSPRQDSNQPQHF.